The source of this TCR beta chain is a study of T cell repertoires in cytomegalovirus infection. In the study overall: It can be stated that public TCR beta signatures indicated CMV infection as well as a matching HLA type.

Each CDR3 protein gets one entry after TCRdb re-called the reads with MiXCR. The table includes around 450,000 distinct CDR3 sequences, about 11% detected once. CDR3 length: 14 residues. Germline V gene sequence: CDR1 DFQATT, CDR2 SNEGSKA (reference sequence). Trimming cost V 6 bases and J 5 bases; bases outside gene matches: 8. The study, taken as a whole, reports: It was HLA-C-restricted CMV-specific TCR beta clonotypes that dominated the response ex vivo. Based on cumulative public TCR beta family frequency, carriers of CMV plus the relevant HLA were identified.

Comment on this clonotype: Antigen unknown.

This clonotype originated in a human donor in good health (CMV status not recorded). Some clones in this sample may be carry-over from other donors' samples. The V and J genes are TRBV20-1 and TRBJ2-7; 12 bases agree with TRBD2. Input material: PBMCs. DNA for the CDR3: TGCAGTGCCCTAGCGGGAGGGGCAGGGCACGAGCAGTACTTC. Translation: CSALAGGAGHEQYF.